The following is a T cell receptor beta chain sequence with its context. This clonotype is deemed medium-sized (0.01 to 0.1%). No antigen is known for it. Nothing much larger sits one base from this clone, and base qualities are not available. This sample is drawn from a study of liver allograft versus peripheral blood T cells (dated by TCRdb to between 2020 and 2021). Concerning the study at large: T cell receptor repertoires present within transplanted livers were compared with repertoires in the peripheral blood of liver transplant recipients. Here is what the overall study found, with its caveats: The T cell receptor repertoires within liver allografts were reported to be different from the T cell receptor repertoires detected in peripheral blood.

The CDR3 goes from the cysteine to the phenylalanine over 16 residues. Only the CDR3 portion is preserved as DNA: 48 bases, with reading frame beginning at the first base. The germline ends are 19 bases apart after V is trimmed by 3 bases and J by 7 bases. The germline V gene (reference sequence) yields SGHNT for CDR1 and YYREEE for CDR2. The sequencing machine was an Illumina MiSeq. TCRdb reanalyzed the raw reads on its own, using fastp at Q25 for trimming and MiXCR for clone calling, and kept in-frame beta chains. CDR3 protein duplicates are merged, each entry listing the most common genes and DNA. The sample records some 10,000 distinct CDR3 sequences, about 18% of which are singletons. The top ten constitute roughly 1.3% of the sample.

The V and J segments used are TRBV5-4 and TRBJ1-4; TRBD1 is a weak D gene call, 6 bases matching. The TCR was taken from a human patient who had a liver transplant. Following transplantation, part of the T cell population may be supplied by the graft donor rather than the patient. The sequence in DNA is TGTGCCAGCAGCTCAGTCGTGGGGGGCGTGAGTGAAAAACTGTTTTTT. Its protein product is CASSSVVGGVSEKLFF.